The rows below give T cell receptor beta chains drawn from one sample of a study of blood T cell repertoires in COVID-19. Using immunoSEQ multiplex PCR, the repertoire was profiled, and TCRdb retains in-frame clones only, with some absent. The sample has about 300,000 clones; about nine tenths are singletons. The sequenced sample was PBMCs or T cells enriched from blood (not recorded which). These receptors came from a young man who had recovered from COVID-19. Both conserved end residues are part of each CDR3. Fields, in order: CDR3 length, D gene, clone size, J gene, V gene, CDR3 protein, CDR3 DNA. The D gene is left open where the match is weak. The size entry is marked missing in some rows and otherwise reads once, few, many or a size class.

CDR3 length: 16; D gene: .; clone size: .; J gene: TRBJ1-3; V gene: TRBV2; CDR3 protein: CASSPDRTGSGNTIYF; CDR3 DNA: TGTGCCAGCAGCCCCGACAGAACCGGCTCTGGAAACACCATATATTTT
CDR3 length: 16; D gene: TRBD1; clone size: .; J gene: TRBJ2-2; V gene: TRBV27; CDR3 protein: CASSLFPDRGRGELFF; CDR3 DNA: TGTGCCAGCAGTTTATTCCCGGACAGGGGGCGCGGGGAGCTGTTTTTT
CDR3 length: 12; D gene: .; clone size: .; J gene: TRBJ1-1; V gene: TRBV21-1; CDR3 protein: CASTMPSLPGFF; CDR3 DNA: TGTGCCAGCACTATGCCCTCCCTGCCCGGTTTCTTT
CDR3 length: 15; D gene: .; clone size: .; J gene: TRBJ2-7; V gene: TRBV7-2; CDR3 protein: CASSLGPRVTYEQYF; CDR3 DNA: TGTGCCAGCAGCTTAGGACCCAGGGTTACCTACGAGCAGTACTTC
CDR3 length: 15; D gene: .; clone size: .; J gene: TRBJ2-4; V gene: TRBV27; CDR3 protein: CASSLSPPGVNIQYF; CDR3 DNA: TGTGCCAGCAGTTTAAGCCCTCCAGGGGTCAACATTCAGTACTTC
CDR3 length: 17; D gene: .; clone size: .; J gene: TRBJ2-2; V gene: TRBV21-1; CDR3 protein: CASSKALGTGVAGELFF; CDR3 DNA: TGTGCCAGCAGCAAAGCGCTCGGGACAGGGGTCGCCGGGGAGCTGTTTTTT
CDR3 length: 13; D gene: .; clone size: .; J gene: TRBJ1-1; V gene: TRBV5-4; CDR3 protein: CASSLEWAPEAFF; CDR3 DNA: TGTGCCAGCAGCTTGGAGTGGGCCCCTGAAGCTTTCTTT
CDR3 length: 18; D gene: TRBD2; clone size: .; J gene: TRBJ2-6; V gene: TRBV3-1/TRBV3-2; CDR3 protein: CASSLSGSEITGANVLTF; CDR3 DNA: TGTGCCAGCAGCCTTAGCGGGAGCGAGATAACTGGGGCCAACGTCCTGACTTTC
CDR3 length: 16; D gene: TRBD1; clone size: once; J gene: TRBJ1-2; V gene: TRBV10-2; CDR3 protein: CASSREGGQHPYGYTF; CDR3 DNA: TGCGCCAGCAGCCGAGAGGGGGGACAGCATCCCTATGGCTACACCTTC
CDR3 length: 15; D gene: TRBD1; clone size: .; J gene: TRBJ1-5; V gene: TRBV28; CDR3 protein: CASRRTGSGNQPQHF; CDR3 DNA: TGTGCCAGCAGGAGGACAGGGTCGGGCAATCAGCCCCAGCATTTT
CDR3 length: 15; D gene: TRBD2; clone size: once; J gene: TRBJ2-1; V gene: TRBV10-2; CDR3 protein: CASSGGTSGYNEQFF; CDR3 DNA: TGCGCCAGCAGTGGTGGGACTAGCGGTTACAATGAGCAGTTCTTC
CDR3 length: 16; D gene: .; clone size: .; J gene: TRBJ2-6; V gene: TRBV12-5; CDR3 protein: CASGLSIGFGANVLTF; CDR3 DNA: TGTGCTAGTGGTTTGTCCATCGGGTTTGGGGCCAACGTCCTGACTTTC
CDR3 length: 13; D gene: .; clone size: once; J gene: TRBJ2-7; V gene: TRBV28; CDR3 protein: CASSLPPRDEQYF; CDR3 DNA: TGTGCCAGCAGTTTACCTCCCAGGGACGAGCAGTACTTC
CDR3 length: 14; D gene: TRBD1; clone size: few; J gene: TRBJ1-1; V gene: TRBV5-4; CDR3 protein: CASRGDRGWPEAFF; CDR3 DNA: TGTGCCAGCAGGGGAGACAGGGGGTGGCCTGAAGCTTTCTTT
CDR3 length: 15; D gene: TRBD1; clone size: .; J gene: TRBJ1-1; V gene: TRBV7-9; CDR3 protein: CASSLVGQPNTEAFF; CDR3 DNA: TGTGCCAGCAGCTTAGTGGGACAGCCGAACACTGAAGCTTTCTTT
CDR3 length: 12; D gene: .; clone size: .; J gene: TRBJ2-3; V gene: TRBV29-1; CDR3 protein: CSVAPVTDTQYF; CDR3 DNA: TGCAGCGTTGCACCGGTTACAGATACGCAGTATTTT
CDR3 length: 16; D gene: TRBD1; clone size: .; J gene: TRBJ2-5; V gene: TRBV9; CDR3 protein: CASKPGQGLSGETQYF; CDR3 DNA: TGTGCCAGCAAACCGGGACAGGGCCTATCGGGAGAGACCCAGTACTTC
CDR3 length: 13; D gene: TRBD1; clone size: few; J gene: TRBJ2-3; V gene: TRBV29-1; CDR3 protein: CSVRTGDMNTQYF; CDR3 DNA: TGCAGCGTCAGGACAGGGGACATGAATACGCAGTATTTT
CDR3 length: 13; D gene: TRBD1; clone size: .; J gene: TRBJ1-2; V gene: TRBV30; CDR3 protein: CAWDNDRGYSYTF; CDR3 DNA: TGTGCCTGGGACAACGACAGGGGTTATAGTTACACCTTC
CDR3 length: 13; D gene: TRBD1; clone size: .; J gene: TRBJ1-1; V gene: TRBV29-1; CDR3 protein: CSVGQGANTEAFF; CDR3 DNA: TGCAGCGTTGGACAGGGTGCAAACACTGAAGCTTTCTTT
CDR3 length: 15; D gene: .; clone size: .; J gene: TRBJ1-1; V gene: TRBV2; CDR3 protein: CASSEFGGLNTEAFF; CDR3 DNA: TGTGCCAGCAGTGAGTTTGGGGGGTTGAACACTGAAGCTTTCTTT
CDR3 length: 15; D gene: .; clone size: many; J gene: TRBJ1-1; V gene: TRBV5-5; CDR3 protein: CASSLPDFLNTEAFF; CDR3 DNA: TGTGCCAGCAGCCTACCGGACTTCTTGAACACTGAAGCTTTCTTT
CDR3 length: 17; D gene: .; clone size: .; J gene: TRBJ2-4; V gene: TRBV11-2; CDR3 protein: CASSLGNSPPVGDIQYF; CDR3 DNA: TGTGCCAGCAGCTTAGGAAACTCTCCACCTGTCGGAGACATTCAGTACTTC
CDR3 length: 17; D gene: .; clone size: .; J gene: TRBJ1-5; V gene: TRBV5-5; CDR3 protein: CASSITGVTGGNQPQHF; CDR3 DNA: TGTGCCAGCAGCATCACGGGGGTTACAGGCGGCAATCAGCCCCAGCATTTT
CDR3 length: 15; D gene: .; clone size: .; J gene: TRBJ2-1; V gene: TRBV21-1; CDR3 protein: CASSPGGTGDHEQFF; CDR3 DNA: TGTGCCAGCAGCCCGGGCGGGACAGGGGATCATGAGCAGTTCTTC
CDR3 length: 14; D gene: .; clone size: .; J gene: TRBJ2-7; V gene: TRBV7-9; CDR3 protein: CASSSWRTSEEQYF; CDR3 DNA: TGTGCCAGCAGCTCCTGGAGGACCTCGGAGGAGCAGTACTTC
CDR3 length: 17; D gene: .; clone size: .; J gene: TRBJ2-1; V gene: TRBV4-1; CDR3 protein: CASSQAPTSSGGNEQFF; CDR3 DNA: TGCGCCAGCAGCCAAGCCCCAACTAGCAGTGGTGGTAATGAGCAGTTCTTC